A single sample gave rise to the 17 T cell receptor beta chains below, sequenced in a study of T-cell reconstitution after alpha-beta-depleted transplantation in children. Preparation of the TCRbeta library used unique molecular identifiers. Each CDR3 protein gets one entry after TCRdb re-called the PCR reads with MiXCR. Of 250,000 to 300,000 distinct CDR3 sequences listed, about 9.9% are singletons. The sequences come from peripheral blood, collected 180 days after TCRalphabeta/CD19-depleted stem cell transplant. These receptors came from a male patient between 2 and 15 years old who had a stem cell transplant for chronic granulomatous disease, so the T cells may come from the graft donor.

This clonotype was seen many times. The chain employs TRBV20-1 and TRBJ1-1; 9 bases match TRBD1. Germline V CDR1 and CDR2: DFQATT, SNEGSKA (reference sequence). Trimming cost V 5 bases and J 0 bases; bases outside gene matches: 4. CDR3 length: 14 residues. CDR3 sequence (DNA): TGCAGTGCTGGGGGACAGGGTTTGAACACTGAAGCTTTCTTT. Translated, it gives CSAGGQGLNTEAFF.

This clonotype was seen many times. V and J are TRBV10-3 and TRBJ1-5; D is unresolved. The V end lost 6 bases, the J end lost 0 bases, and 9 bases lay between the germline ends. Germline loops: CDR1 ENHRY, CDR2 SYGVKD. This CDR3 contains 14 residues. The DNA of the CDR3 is TGTGCCATCAGCGGGGATAATAGCAATCAGCCCCAGCATTTT. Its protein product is CAISGDNSNQPQHF.

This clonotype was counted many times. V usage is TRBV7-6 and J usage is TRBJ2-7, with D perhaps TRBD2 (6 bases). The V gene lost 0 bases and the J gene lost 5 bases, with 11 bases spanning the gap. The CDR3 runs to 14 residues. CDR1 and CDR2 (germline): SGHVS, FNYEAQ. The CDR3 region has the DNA TGTGCCAGCAGCTTAGCGGGAGGTCAGAACGAGCAGTACTTC. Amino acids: CASSLAGGQNEQYF.

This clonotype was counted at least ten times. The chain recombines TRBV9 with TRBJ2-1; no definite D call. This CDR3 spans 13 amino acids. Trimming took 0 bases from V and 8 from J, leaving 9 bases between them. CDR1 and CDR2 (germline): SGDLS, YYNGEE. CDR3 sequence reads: CASSVAVGHEQFF. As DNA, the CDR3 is TGTGCCAGCAGCGTAGCGGTGGGCCATGAGCAGTTCTTC.

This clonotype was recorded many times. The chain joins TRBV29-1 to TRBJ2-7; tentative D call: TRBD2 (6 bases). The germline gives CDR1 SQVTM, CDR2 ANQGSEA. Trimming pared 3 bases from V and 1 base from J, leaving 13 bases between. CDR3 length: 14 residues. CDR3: CSVEVEGISYEQYF. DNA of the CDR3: TGCAGCGTTGAGGTGGAGGGAATATCCTACGAGCAGTACTTC.

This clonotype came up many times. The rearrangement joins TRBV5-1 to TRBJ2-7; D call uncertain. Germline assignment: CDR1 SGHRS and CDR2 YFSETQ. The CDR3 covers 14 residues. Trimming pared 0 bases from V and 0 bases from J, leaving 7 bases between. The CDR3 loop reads CASSLVEYSYEQYF. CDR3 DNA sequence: TGCGCCAGCAGCTTGGTAGAGTACTCCTACGAGCAGTACTTC. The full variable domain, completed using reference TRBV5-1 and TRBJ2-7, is KAGVTQTPRYLIKTRGQQVTLSCSPISGHRSVSWYQQTPGQGLQFLFEYFSETQRNKGNFPGRFSGRQFSNSRSEMNVSTLELGDSALYLCASSLVEYSYEQYFGPGTRLTVT.

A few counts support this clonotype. Here the CDR3 reads CASTSVGGQRYSPLHF. CDR3 sequence (DNA): TGTGCCAGTACGTCAGTGGGAGGACAGAGATATTCACCCCTCCACTTT. The chain has TRBV19 and TRBJ1-6; maybe TRBD1 (6 bases). V was clipped by 7 bases and J by 8 bases, with 21 bases between them. This CDR3 spans 16 amino acids. CDR1 and CDR2 from the germline V gene are LNHDA and SQIVND (reference sequence). Filled out from reference TRBV19 and TRBJ1-6, the complete variable domain reads DGGITQSPKYLFRKEGQNVTLSCEQNLNHDAMYWYRQDPGQGLRLIYYSQIVNDFQKGDIAEGYSVSREKKESFPLTVTSAQKNPTAFYLCASTSVGGQRYSPLHFGNGTRLTVT.

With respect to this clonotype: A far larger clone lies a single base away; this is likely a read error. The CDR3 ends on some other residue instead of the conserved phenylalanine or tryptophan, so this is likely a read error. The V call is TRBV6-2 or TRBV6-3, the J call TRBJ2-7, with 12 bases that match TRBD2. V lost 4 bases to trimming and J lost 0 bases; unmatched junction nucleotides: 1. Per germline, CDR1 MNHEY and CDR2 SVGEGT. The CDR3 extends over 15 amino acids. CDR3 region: CASSLLAGGSYEQYY. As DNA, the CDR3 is TGTGCCAGCAGTTTACTAGCGGGAGGCTCCTACGAGCAGTACTAC.

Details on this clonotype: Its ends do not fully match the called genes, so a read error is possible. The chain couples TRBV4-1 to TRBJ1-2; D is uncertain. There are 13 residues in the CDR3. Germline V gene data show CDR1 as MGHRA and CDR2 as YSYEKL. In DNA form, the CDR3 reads TGCGCCAGCAGCCAAGAACTGGGCTATGGCGACACCTTC. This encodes CASSQELGYGDTF.

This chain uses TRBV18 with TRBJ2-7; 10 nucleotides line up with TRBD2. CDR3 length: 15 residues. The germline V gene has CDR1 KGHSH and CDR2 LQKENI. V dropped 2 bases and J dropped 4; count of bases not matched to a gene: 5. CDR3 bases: TGTGCCAGCTCACCAACTAGCGGGACAAAGTACGAGCAGTACTTC. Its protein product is CASSPTSGTKYEQYF. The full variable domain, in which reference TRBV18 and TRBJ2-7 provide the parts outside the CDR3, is NAGVMQNPRHLVRRRGQEARLRCSPMKGHSHVYWYRQLPEEGLKFMVYLQKENIIDESGMPKERFSAEFPKEGPSILRIQQVVRGDSAAYFCASSPTSGTKYEQYFGPGTRLTVT.

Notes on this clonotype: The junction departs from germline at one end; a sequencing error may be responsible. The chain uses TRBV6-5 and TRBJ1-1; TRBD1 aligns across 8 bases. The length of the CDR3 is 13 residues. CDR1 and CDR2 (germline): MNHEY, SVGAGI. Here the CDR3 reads CASSYLTGAEAFF. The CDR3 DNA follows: TGTGCCAGCAGTTACCTGACAGGGGCTGAGGCTTTCTTT.

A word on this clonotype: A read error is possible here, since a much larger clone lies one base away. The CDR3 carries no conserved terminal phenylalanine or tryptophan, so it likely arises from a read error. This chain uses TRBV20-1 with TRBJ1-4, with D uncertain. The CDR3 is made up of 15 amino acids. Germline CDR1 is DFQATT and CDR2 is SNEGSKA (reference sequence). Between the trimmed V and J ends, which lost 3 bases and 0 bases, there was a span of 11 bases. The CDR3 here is CSASSLGSTNEKLFL. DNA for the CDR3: TGCAGTGCTAGCTCCCTCGGTTCAACTAATGAAAAACTGTTTCTT.

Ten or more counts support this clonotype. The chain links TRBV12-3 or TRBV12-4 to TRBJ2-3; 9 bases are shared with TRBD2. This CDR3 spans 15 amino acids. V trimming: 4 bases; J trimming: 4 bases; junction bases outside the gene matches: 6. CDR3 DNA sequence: TGTGCCAGCAGTTCGGGGCGGGAGGGCCCAGATACGCAGTATTTT. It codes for CASSSGREGPDTQYF.

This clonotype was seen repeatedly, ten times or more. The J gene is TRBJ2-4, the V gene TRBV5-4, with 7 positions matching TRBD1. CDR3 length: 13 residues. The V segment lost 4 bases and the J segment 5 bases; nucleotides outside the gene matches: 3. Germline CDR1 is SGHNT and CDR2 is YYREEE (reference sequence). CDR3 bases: TGTGCCAGCAGCGGGACAGCGGAAAACATTCAGTACTTC. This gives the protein CASSGTAENIQYF.

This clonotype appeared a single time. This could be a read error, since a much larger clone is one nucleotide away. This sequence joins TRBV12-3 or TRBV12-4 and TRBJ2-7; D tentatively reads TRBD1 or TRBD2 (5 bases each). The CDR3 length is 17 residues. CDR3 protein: CAGSRIGTKGRSYEQYF. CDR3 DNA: TGTGCCGGCAGCCGAATCGGGACGAAGGGACGCTCCTACGAGCAGTACTTC.

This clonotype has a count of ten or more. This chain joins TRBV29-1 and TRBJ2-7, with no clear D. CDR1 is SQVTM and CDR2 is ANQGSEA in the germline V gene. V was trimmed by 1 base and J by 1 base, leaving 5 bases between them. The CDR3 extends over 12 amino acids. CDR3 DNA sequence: TGCAGCGTTGAAGTCGGATCCTACGAGCAGTACTTC. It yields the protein CSVEVGSYEQYF.

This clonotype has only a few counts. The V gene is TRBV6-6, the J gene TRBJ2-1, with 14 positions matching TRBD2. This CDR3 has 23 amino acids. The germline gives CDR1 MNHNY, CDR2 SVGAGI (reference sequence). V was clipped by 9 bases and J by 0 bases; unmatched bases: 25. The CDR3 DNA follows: TGTGCCAGTTCGAACACAGGGGGCTGGACTAGCGGGAGGCTCAGAGGCTCCTACAATGAGCAGTTCTTC. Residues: CASSNTGGWTSGRLRGSYNEQFF.